This T cell receptor beta chain emerged from a study of T cell responses to AZD1222 COVID-19 vaccine. In the study overall: The study pooled second doses at about 4 or about 12 weeks.

Profiling relied on immunoSEQ multiplex PCR, and the TCRdb table lists in-frame clones only, not all of them. The data contain 100,000 to 150,000 clones, 93% of them singletons. Study results and limitations: CD4 TCRs linked to vaccination spanned spike, dominating at 160-218 and 743-854. In all cases, repertoires were sampled only after the peak T cell response. Two AZD1222 administrations were followed by greater Spike-specific TCR breadth and depth.

Notes on this clone: The antigen remains unidentified.

Per germline, CDR1 SGHNT and CDR2 YYREEE (reference sequence). The CDR3 length is 16 residues. V dropped 0 bases and J dropped 2; count of bases not matched to a gene: 5. The chain couples TRBV5-4 to TRBJ2-1, with TRBD2 matching over 7 bases. The receptor was derived from an adult in good health. The source material was peripheral blood, sampled on day 0 of AZD1222 vaccination. The DNA for the CDR3 is TGTGCCAGCAGCTTGGCTCCTAGCGGAACCTACAATGAGCAGTTCTTC. It is translated as CASSLAPSGTYNEQFF.